This TCR beta chain was documented in a study of cytomegalovirus exposure and HLA in healthy donors. This clone was detected once. Primers for the PCR totalled 60 Vbeta and 13 Jbeta. TCRdb keeps only in-frame clones here, not all; method: immunoSEQ multiplex PCR. This sample has around 140,000 clones, with around 78% found just once. The receptor's source is a female donor in good health and CMV-seropositive. The specimen sequenced was PBMCs.

CDR3 amino acids: CASSLDRAGPLYMYF. The DNA for the CDR3 is TGTGCCAGCAGTCTCGACCGGGCAGGGCCCCTTTATATGTACTTC. The chain recombines TRBV27 with TRBJ2-7, with D perhaps TRBD1 (5 bases). V was shortened by 5 bases and J by 12 bases, with 26 bases between the two germline ends. CDR3 length equals 15 residues. Germline values: CDR1 MNHEY, CDR2 SMNVEV (reference sequence).